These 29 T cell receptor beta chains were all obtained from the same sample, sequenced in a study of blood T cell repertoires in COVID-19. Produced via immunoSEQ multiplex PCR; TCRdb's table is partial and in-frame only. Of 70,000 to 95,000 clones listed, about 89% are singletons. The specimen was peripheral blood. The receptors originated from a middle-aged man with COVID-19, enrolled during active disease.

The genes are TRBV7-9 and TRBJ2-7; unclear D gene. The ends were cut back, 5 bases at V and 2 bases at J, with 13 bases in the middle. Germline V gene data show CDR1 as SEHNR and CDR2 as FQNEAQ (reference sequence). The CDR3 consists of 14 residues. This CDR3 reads CASSPLTPPYEQYF. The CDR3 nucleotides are TGTGCCAGCAGCCCTCTGACACCCCCCTACGAGCAGTACTTC.

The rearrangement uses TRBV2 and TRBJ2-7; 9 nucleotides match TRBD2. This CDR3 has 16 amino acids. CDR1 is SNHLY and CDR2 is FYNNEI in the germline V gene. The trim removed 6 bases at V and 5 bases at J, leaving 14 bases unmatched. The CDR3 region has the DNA TGTGCCAGCAGAGCCGCGATAAGCGGGGGGACGAACGAGCAGTACTTC. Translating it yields CASRAAISGGTNEQYF.

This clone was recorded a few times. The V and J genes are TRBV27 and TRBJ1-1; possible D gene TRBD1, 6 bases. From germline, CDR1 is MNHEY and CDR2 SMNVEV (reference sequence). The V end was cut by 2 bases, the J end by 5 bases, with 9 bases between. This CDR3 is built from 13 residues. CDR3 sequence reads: CASSLQRGTEAFF. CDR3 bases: TGTGCCAGCAGTTTACAGAGGGGGACTGAAGCTTTCTTT.

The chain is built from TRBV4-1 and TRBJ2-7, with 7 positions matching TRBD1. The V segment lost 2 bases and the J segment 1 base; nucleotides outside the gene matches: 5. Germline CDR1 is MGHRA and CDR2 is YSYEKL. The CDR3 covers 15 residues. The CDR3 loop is CASSQPPTGSYEQYF. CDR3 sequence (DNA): TGCGCCAGCAGCCAACCCCCGACAGGGTCCTACGAGCAGTACTTC.

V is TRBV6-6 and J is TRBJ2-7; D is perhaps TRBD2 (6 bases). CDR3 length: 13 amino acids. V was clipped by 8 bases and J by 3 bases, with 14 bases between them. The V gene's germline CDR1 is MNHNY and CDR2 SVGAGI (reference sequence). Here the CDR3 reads CASGSGGYYEQYF. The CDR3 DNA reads TGTGCCAGCGGATCTGGGGGGTACTACGAGCAGTACTTC.

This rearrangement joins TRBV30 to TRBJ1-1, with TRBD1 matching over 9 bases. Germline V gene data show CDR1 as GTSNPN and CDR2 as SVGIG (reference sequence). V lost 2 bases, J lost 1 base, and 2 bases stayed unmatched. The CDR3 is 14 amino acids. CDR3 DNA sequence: TGTGCCTGGAGTTTACAGGGGGCGAACACTGAAGCTTTCTTT. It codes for CAWSLQGANTEAFF.

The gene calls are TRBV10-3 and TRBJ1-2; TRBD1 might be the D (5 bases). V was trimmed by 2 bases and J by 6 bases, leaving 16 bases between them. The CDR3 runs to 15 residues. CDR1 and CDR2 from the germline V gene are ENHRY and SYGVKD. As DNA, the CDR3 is TGTGCCATCAGTGAGCGGCAGGGTCGGATGGATGGCTACACCTTC. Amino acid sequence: CAISERQGRMDGYTF.

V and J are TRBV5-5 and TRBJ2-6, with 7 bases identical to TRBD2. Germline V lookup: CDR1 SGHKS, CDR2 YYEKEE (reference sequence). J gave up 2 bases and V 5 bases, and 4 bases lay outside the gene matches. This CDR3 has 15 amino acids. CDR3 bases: TGTGCCAGCAGTTGGGAGGGGACTGGGGCCAACGTCCTGACTTTC. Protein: CASSWEGTGANVLTF.

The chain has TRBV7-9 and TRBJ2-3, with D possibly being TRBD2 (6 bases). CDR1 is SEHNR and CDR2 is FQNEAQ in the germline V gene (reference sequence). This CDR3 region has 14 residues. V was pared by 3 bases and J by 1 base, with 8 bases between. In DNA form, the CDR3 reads TGTGCCAGCAGCTTGGCTAGCGGCACAGATACGCAGTATTTT. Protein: CASSLASGTDTQYF.

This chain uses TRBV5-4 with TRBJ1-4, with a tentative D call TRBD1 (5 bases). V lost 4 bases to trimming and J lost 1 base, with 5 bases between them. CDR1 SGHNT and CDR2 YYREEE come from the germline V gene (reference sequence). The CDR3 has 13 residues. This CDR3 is CASSRGTNEKLFF. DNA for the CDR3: TGTGCCAGCAGCAGGGGAACTAATGAAAAACTGTTTTTT.

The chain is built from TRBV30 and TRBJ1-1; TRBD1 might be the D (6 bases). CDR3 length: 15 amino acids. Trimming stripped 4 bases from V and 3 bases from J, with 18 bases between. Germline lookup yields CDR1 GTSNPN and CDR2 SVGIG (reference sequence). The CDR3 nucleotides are TGTGCCTGGAACCCACCGGGGGGCGTTGACACTGAAGCTTTCTTT. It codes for CAWNPPGGVDTEAFF.

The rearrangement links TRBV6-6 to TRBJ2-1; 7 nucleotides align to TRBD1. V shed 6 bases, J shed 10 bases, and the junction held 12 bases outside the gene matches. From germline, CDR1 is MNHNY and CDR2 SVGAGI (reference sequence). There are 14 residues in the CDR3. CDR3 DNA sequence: TGTGCCAGCAGGCCCGGGACAGCGGCCCGGGAGCAGTTCTTC. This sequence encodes CASRPGTAAREQFF.

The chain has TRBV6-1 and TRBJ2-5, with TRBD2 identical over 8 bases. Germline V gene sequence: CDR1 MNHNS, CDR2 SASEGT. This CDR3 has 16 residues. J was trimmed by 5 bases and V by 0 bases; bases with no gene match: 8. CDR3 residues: CASSEASSGVGETQYF. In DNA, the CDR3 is TGTGCCAGCAGTGAAGCGAGTAGCGGGGTCGGGGAGACCCAGTACTTC.

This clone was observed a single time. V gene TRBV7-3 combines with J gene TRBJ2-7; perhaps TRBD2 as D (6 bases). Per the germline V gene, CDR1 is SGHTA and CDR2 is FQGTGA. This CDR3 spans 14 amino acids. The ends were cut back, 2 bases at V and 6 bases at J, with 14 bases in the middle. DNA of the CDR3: TGTGCCAGCAGCTTATCCTCCGGAGGGGCCGAGCAGTACTTC. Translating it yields CASSLSSGGAEQYF. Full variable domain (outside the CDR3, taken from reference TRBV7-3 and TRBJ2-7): GAGVSQTPSNKVTEKGKYVELRCDPISGHTALYWYRQSLGQGPEFLIYFQGTGAADDSGLPNDRFFAVRPEGSVSTLKIQRTERGDSAVYLCASSLSSGGAEQYFGPGTRLTVT.

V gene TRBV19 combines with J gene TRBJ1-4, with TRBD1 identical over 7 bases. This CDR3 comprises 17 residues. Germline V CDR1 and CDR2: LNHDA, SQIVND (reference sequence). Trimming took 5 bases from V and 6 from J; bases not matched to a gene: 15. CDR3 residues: CASSSASTGSIHEKLFF. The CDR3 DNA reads TGTGCCAGTAGTTCCGCTTCGACAGGGTCTATTCATGAAAAACTGTTTTTT.

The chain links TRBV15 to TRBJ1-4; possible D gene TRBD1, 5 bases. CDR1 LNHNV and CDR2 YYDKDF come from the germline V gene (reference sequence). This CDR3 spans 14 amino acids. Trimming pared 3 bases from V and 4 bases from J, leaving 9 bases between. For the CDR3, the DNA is TGTGCCACCAGCAGGACAGAGAATAATGAAAAACTGTTTTTT. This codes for CATSRTENNEKLFF.

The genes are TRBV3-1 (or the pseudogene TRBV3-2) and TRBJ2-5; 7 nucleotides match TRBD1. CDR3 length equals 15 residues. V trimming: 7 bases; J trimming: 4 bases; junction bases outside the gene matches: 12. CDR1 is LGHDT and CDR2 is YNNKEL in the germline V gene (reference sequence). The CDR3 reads CASNKNRGWGETQYF. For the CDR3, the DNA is TGTGCCAGCAACAAAAACAGGGGTTGGGGAGAGACCCAGTACTTC.

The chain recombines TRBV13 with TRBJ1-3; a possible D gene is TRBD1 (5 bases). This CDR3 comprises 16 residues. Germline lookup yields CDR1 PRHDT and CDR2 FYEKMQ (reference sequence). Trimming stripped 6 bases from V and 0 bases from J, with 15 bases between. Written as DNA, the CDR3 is TGTGCCAGCAGAGAAACAGGAAGCAACTCTGGAAACACCATATATTTT. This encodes CASRETGSNSGNTIYF.

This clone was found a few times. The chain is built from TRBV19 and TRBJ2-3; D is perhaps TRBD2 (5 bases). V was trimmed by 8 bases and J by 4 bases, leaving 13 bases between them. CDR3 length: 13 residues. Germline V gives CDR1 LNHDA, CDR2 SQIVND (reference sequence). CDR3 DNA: TGTGCCAGTGAGGCCGACTACTCAGATACGCAGTATTTT. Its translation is CASEADYSDTQYF.

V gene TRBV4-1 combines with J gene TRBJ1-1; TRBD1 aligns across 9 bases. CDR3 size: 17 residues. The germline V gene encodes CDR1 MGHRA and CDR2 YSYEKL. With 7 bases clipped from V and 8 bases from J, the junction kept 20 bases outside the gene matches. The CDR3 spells CASNDQDRGPTGWEAFF. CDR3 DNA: TGCGCCAGCAATGACCAGGACAGGGGCCCGACTGGGTGGGAAGCTTTCTTT.

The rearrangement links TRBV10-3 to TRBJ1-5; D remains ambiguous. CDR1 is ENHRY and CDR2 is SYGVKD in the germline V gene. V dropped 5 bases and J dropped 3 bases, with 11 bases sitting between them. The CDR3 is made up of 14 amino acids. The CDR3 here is CAISRGGSNQPQHF. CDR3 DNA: TGTGCCATCAGTCGAGGAGGCTCCAATCAGCCCCAGCATTTT.

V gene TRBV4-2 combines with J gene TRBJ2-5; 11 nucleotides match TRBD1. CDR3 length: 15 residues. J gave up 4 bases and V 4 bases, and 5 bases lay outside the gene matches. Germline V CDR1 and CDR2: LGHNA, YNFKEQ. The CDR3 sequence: CASSREGTGGETQYF. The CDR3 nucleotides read TGTGCCAGCAGCCGCGAAGGGACAGGGGGAGAGACCCAGTACTTC.

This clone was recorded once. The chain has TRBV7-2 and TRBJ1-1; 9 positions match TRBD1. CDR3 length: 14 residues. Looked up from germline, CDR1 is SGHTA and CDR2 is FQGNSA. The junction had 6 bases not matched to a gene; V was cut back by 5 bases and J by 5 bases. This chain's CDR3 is CASSQDRGWTEAFF. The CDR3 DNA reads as TGTGCCAGCAGCCAGGACAGGGGATGGACTGAAGCTTTCTTT.

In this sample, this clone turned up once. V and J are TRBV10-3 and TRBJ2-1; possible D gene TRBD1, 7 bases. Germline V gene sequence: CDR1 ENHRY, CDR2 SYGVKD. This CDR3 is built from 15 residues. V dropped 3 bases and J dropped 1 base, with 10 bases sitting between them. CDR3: CAISDRGESYNEQFF. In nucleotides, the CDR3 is TGTGCCATCAGTGACAGGGGGGAGTCCTACAATGAGCAGTTCTTC.

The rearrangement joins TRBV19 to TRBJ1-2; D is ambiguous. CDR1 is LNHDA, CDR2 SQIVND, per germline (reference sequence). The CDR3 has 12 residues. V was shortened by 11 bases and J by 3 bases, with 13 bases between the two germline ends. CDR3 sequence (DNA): TGTGCCCAAAAACCGGTCCACTATGGCTACACCTTC. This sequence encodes CAQKPVHYGYTF.

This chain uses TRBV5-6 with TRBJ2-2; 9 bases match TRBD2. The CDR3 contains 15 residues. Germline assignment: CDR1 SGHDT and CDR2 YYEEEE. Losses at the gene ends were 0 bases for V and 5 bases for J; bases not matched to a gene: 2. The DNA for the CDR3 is TGTGCCAGCAGCTTGGGGACTAGCGATACCGGGGAGCTGTTTTTT. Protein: CASSLGTSDTGELFF.

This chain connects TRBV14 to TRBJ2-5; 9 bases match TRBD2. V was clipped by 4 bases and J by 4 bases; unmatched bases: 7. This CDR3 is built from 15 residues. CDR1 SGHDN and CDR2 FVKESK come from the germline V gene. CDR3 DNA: TGTGCCAGCAGCCGAAATCGAGCGGGGGGAGAGACCCAGTACTTC. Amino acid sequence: CASSRNRAGGETQYF.

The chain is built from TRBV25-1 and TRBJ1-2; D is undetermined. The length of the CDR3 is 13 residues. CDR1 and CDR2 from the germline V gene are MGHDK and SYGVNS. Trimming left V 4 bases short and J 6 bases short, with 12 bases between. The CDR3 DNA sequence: TGTGCCAGCAGTGCCCCCCGGACTGATGGCTACACCTTC. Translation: CASSAPRTDGYTF.

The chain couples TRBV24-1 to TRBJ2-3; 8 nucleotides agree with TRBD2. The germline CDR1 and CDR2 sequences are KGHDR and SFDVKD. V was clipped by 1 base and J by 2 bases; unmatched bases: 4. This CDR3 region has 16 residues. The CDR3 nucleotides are TGTGCCACCAGTGATTTAGAGCGGGGGTACACAGATACGCAGTATTTT. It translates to CATSDLERGYTDTQYF.